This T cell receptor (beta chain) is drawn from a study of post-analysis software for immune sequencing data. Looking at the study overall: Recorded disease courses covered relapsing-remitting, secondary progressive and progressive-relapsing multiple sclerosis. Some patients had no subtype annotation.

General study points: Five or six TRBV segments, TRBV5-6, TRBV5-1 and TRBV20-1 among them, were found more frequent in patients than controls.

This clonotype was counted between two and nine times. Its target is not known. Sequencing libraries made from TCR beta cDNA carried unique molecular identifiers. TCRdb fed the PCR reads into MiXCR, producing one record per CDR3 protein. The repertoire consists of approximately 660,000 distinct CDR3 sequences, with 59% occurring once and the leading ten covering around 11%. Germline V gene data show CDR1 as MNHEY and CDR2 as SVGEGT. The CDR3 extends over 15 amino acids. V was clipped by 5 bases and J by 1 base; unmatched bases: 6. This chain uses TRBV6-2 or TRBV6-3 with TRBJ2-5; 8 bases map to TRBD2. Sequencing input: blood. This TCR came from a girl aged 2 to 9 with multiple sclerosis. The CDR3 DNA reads TGTGCCAGCAGTCTCCTCGGGGGGGGCCAAGAGACCCAGTACTTC. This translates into CASSLLGGGQETQYF.